This is a list of T cell receptor beta chains from one sample in a study of Graves' ophthalmopathy and Graves' hyperthyroidism. TCRdb re-derived calls from the multiplex PCR reads in MiXCR, one entry per CDR3 protein. This sample yields 240,000 or so distinct CDR3 sequences, of which around 45% are seen a single time; 40% to 55% belongs to the top ten. Sequencing input: peripheral blood. These receptors all stem from an adult man with Graves' ophthalmopathy. The CDR3 runs from the conserved cysteine through the conserved F or W.

>TRBV5-4|TRBJ1-2
CASSSGTGVDGYTF
>TRBV9|TRBJ1-6
CASSAGTGVRNSPLHF
>TRBV10-3|TRBJ1-1
CAISESQGNTEAFF
>TRBV7-2|TRBJ1-4
CASSLEGSFGNEKLFF
>TRBV9|TRBJ1-6
CASSVGPTQPLHF
>TRBV7-8|TRBJ1-1
CASSSRTAPMNTEAFF
>TRBV7-2|TRBJ1-4
CASSSPEAGQGSEKLFF
>TRBV15|TRBJ1-5
CATSRDLNQPQHF
>TRBV7-8|TRBJ1-6
CASSLNNAFFNSPLHF
>TRBV7-8|TRBJ2-7
CASSARSGRALYEQYF
>TRBV9|TRBJ1-6
CASSDRWLNSPLHF
>TRBV2|TRBJ2-7
CASSITTSGGPTTYEQYF
>TRBV20-1|TRBJ2-2
CSARDTAGGQWELFF
>TRBV10-3|TRBJ1-2
CAITEGGAPAPHGYTF
>TRBV20-1|TRBJ1-1
CSARERGAEAFF
>TRBV24-1|TRBJ2-5
CATSDATSVAETQYF
>TRBV11-2|TRBJ1-4
CASSPLTGRGEKLFF
>TRBV20-1|TRBJ2-7
CSARQEVYEQYF
>TRBV20-1|TRBJ2-7
CSARRSYEQYF
>TRBV7-2|TRBJ1-6
CASSLLGNSPLHF
>TRBV20-1|TRBJ2-7
CSAVPGLSYEQYF
>TRBV10-2|TRBJ2-7
CASTSFGEQYF
>TRBV19|TRBJ2-7
CASQADPWSYEQYF
>TRBV5-1|TRBJ1-2
CASSSDGTPYGYTF
>TRBV20-1|TRBJ1-6
CSARDGQFLNSPLHF
>TRBV29-1|TRBJ1-5
CSVGRGQDNEPQHF
>TRBV5-1|TRBJ1-1
CASTGTGVSEAFF
>TRBV5-4|TRBJ1-1
CASRYGGAGEAFF
>TRBV9|TRBJ1-6
CASSLPGVSPLHF
>TRBV7-3|TRBJ1-2
CASSLAQGAGYTF
>TRBV5-1|TRBJ1-1
CASSLGTVSSEAFF
>TRBV7-8|TRBJ1-6
CASSLREGYNSPLHF
>TRBV5-1|TRBJ2-7
CASSFGGSADEQYF
>TRBV3-1|TRBJ1-4
CASRDGTGKEKLFF
>TRBV20-1|TRBJ2-7
CSAPELAGMLEYF
>TRBV28|TRBJ1-6
CASTLTGRSPLHF
>TRBV7-9|TRBJ1-1
CASSRTGGGTEAFF
>TRBV7-3|TRBJ2-3
CASSPSWTRTDTQYF
>TRBV15|TRBJ1-3
CATSRDSPGAGNTIYF
>TRBV7-9|TRBJ1-5
CASSLGRQGKGNQPQHF
>TRBV3-1|TRBJ2-7
CASSQWGLEQYF
>TRBV2|TRBJ1-5
CASSGGFGQPQHF
>TRBV7-9|TRBJ2-5
CASSPWTGGKTQYF
>TRBV20-1|TRBJ1-2
CSARFRQEKGYTF